The text below deals with one T cell receptor beta chain. Antigen unknown. The authors ran a second PCR of about 7 to 12 cycles using a sample-barcoded 5' primer and a J-beta primer mix. Each single sample gave us at least 2.5 million CDR3-containing paired-end reads. TCRdb processed the 5' RACE reads anew with MiXCR; each CDR3 protein has one entry. This sample carries 1,500,000 or so distinct CDR3 sequences, 35% to 45% of them seen once, and the ten largest clones take 4%. The source of the sample is a study of blood T cells in healthy people across ages. Regarding the study as a whole: Any conclusive comparison of naive versus antigen-experienced cells was prevented by using unsorted PBMCs. Unknown CMV status may confound age-related changes in expanded clones.

CDR1 is SGHTA, CDR2 FQGNSA, per germline. The CDR3 runs to 16 residues. After removal of 0 bases from V and 2 bases from J, the junction contained 6 bases not matched to a gene. Every donor contributed roughly 10 milliliters of peripheral blood by blood draw. The sequence was collected from a woman between 18 and 30 years old in good health. The chain is built from TRBV7-2 and TRBJ2-5; 7 bases are a match to TRBD2. Sequencing used blood. DNA of the CDR3: TGTGCCAGCAGCTTAGCGCTCCTAGCGGCACAAGAGACCCAGTACTTC. Translated: CASSLALLAAQETQYF.